The 32 T cell receptor beta chains listed next were all sequenced from one sample in a study of chemoradiotherapy in HPV16-positive cancers. The method was immunoSEQ multiplex PCR; TCRdb's version includes in-frame clones alone and lacks a portion of them. The sample shows 30,000 or so clones, approximately 84% of them seen only once. This specimen was blood, taken from a patient who underwent chemoradiotherapy. These receptors were collected from a human donor with HPV-associated anogenital cancer.

This clone was seen a few times. This chain links TRBV4-1 with TRBJ2-7; 10 bases map to TRBD1. Germline CDR1 is MGHRA and CDR2 is YSYEKL. The CDR3 runs to 15 residues. Losses at the gene ends were 1 base for V and 3 bases for J; bases not matched to a gene: 3. The CDR3 sequence: CASSQAGTGDYEQYF. DNA for the CDR3: TGCGCCAGCAGCCAAGCCGGGACAGGGGACTACGAGCAGTACTTC.

The chain combines TRBV9 with TRBJ2-5; D uncertain. With 0 bases removed from V and 3 bases from J, the gap between germline ends came to 12 bases. The CDR3 totals 15 residues. Germline loops: CDR1 SGDLS, CDR2 YYNGEE. This CDR3 reads CASSVGTMDKETQYF. The CDR3 DNA follows: TGTGCCAGCAGCGTAGGCACTATGGATAAAGAGACCCAGTACTTC.

This chain links TRBV7-2 with TRBJ2-2, with D perhaps being TRBD1 or TRBD2 (6 bases each). The CDR3 is made up of 14 amino acids. Germline V gene sequence: CDR1 SGHTA, CDR2 FQGNSA. V lost 4 bases, J lost 7 bases, and 13 bases lay in between. CDR3 loop: CASSSTGGDGELFF. CDR3 nucleotide sequence: TGTGCCAGCAGCTCCACCGGGGGCGACGGGGAGCTGTTTTTT.

J is TRBJ1-1 and V is TRBV27; a possible D gene is TRBD1 (5 bases). Germline-derived CDR1 and CDR2 are MNHEY and SMNVEV (reference sequence). The length of the CDR3 is 14 residues. Trimming took off 2 bases at V and 1 base at J, with 8 bases between the two ends. DNA of the CDR3: TGTGCCAGCAGTTTAATTACAGGGAACACTGAAGCTTTCTTT. Protein: CASSLITGNTEAFF.

The J gene is TRBJ1-5, the V gene TRBV7-9; D remains ambiguous. The germline V and J ends were trimmed by 5 bases and 6 bases, with 11 bases remaining between them. The CDR3 loop spans 13 amino acids. CDR1 and CDR2 (germline): SEHNR, FQNEAQ (reference sequence). CDR3 nucleotide sequence: TGTGCCAGCAGCCCTAACCCAAGTCAGCCCCAGCATTTT. Translated: CASSPNPSQPQHF.

Here the CDR3 DNA reads TGTGCCAGCAGTGAGACTAGGAACACCGGGGAGCTGTTTTTT. Translated, it gives CASSETRNTGELFF. The chain is built from TRBV2 and TRBJ2-2; maybe TRBD2 (6 bases). Germline CDR1 reads SNHLY; CDR2 reads FYNNEI. V dropped 3 bases and J dropped 1 base, with 6 bases sitting between them. The CDR3 consists of 14 residues.

The gene calls are TRBV5-1 and TRBJ1-2; D is unresolved. This CDR3 spans 16 amino acids. Trimming shortened V by 1 base and J by 1 base, and 14 bases separated the two germline ends. CDR1 and CDR2 from the germline V gene are SGHRS and YFSETQ. The CDR3 region has the DNA TGCGCCAGCAGCTTGAATGATCAGCAGCTTAACTATGGCTACACCTTC. Its protein product is CASSLNDQQLNYGYTF.

This chain links TRBV11-3 with TRBJ2-3; TRBD1 is a possible D gene (5 bases). Germline V gene lookup returns CDR1 SGHNT and CDR2 YENEEA. The CDR3 spans 14 residues. Trimming cost V 11 bases and J 3 bases, with 18 bases left between them. CDR3 protein: CASGQGKGTDTQYF. CDR3 sequence (DNA): TGTGCCTCCGGCCAGGGTAAGGGGACAGATACGCAGTATTTT.

This chain uses TRBV7-2 with TRBJ1-1; TRBD1 might be the D (5 bases). Trimming removed 6 bases at V and 10 bases at J, with 18 bases between. Germline assignment: CDR1 SGHTA and CDR2 FQGNSA. The CDR3 consists of 13 residues. The CDR3 reads CASSEGPGRGAFF. CDR3 nucleotides: TGTGCCAGCAGTGAAGGCCCCGGGAGGGGAGCTTTCTTT. The variable domain in full, completed from reference TRBV7-2 and TRBJ1-1, reads GAGVSQSPSNKVTEKGKDVELRCDPISGHTALYWYRQSLGQGLEFLIYFQGNSAPDKSGLPSDRFSAERTGGSVSTLTIQRTQQEDSAVYLCASSEGPGRGAFFGQGTRLTVV.

V is TRBV28 and J is TRBJ2-7; D uncertain. Germline CDR1 MDHEN, CDR2 SYDVKM. There are 12 residues in the CDR3. V shed 5 bases and J shed 6 bases, with 11 bases lying between them. The CDR3 loop reads CASSNGPGEQYF. The CDR3, as DNA: TGTGCCAGCAGTAACGGACCGGGCGAGCAGTACTTC.

In its sample, this clone was seen once. V and J are TRBV6-5 and TRBJ1-2; 9 bases match TRBD1. Trimming cost V 8 bases and J 8 bases; bases outside gene matches: 12. The CDR3 is 14 amino acids. Germline CDR1 MNHEY, CDR2 SVGAGI. The CDR3 DNA sequence: TGTGCCAGCCTCTCCACAGGGGGCGTCCGGGGCTACACCTTC. Residues: CASLSTGGVRGYTF.

The V and J genes are TRBV6-5 and TRBJ2-7; D possibly corresponds to TRBD1 (6 bases). Germline lookup yields CDR1 MNHEY and CDR2 SVGAGI. Trimming took off 6 bases at V and 5 bases at J, with 17 bases between the two ends. The CDR3 is 14 residues long. Here the CDR3 reads CASRRLQGWDEQYF. As DNA, the CDR3 is TGTGCCAGCAGAAGGCTACAGGGTTGGGACGAGCAGTACTTC.

This clone was seen more than once but under ten times. V and J are TRBV2 and TRBJ1-6; D is undetermined. From germline, CDR1 is SNHLY and CDR2 FYNNEI. This CDR3 is 13 amino acids long. Between the trimmed V and J ends, which lost 4 bases and 9 bases, there was a span of 10 bases. CDR3 protein: CASSGGIGSPLHF. Written as DNA, the CDR3 is TGTGCCAGCAGTGGAGGTATCGGTTCACCCCTCCACTTT. The full variable domain, its missing parts supplied by reference TRBV2 and TRBJ1-6, is EPEVTQTPSHQVTQMGQEVILRCVPISNHLYFYWYRQILGQKVEFLVSFYNNEISEKSEIFDDQFSVERPDGSNFTLKIRSTKLEDSAMYFCASSGGIGSPLHFGNGTRLTVT.

V usage is TRBV7-9 and J usage is TRBJ1-6, with D perhaps matching TRBD1 (5 bases). The CDR3 extends over 15 amino acids. V was cut by 0 bases and J by 2 bases, with 5 bases left in between. Germline V lookup: CDR1 SEHNR, CDR2 FQNEAQ (reference sequence). The CDR3 region is CASSLAGAYNSPLHF. The CDR3 DNA reads TGTGCCAGCAGCTTAGCAGGGGCCTATAATTCACCCCTCCACTTT.

The V call is TRBV5-1, the J call TRBJ2-7, with D possibly being TRBD2 (6 bases). Trimming left V 5 bases short and J 6 bases short, with 15 bases between. The CDR3 has 13 residues. From germline, CDR1 is SGHRS and CDR2 YFSETQ. The DNA of the CDR3 is TGCGCCAGCAGTGGGATCGGAGGGGCCGAGCAGTACTTC. This codes for CASSGIGGAEQYF.

This clone was counted between two and nine times. The chain couples TRBV29-1 to TRBJ1-2; D ambiguous. The CDR3 loop spans 11 amino acids. Germline CDR1 reads SQVTM; CDR2 reads ANQGSEA. V lost 4 bases to trimming and J lost 7 bases, with 10 bases between them. DNA of the CDR3: TGCAGCGTTGTTACAGAGAGTGGCTACACCTTC. Translating gives CSVVTESGYTF.

The V and J genes are TRBV29-1 and TRBJ1-2; D might be TRBD1 (5 bases). Germline CDR1 is SQVTM and CDR2 is ANQGSEA. V shed 1 base and J shed 4 bases, with 16 bases lying between them. The CDR3 runs 15 residues. CDR3 sequence (DNA): TGCAGCGTTGAAGCTTTTGGGGGATCGGGCTATGGCTACACCTTC. It specifies CSVEAFGGSGYGYTF.

This chain uses TRBV5-1 with TRBJ2-2; 9 bases match TRBD1. Trimming took 8 bases from V and 0 from J; bases not matched to a gene: 5. Germline V lookup: CDR1 SGHRS, CDR2 YFSETQ. The CDR3 length is 15 residues. The DNA of the CDR3 is TGCGCCAGTGGGGACAGGGCTTCGAACACCGGGGAGCTGTTTTTT. Protein sequence: CASGDRASNTGELFF.

The genes are TRBV12-5 and TRBJ2-1; the match to TRBD2 covers 12 bases. Per the germline V gene, CDR1 is LGHNT and CDR2 is FRNRAP. The V gene end was trimmed by 11 bases and the J gene end by 7 bases; junction bases not matched to a gene: 15. CDR3 size: 16 residues. The CDR3 here is CAETSGGDLPTNEQFF. The CDR3 nucleotides are TGTGCTGAGACTAGCGGGGGAGACCTACCCACAAATGAGCAGTTCTTC. The whole variable domain, filled in from reference TRBV12-5 and TRBJ2-1, reads DARVTQTPRHKVTEMGQEVTMRCQPILGHNTVFWYRQTMMQGLELLAYFRNRAPLDDSGMPKDRFSAEMPDATLATLKIQPSEPRDSAVYFCAETSGGDLPTNEQFFGPGTRLTVL.

The V gene is TRBV10-3, the J gene TRBJ2-1; the match to TRBD2 covers 7 bases. Germline assignment: CDR1 ENHRY and CDR2 SYGVKD. With 7 bases clipped from V and 3 bases from J, the junction kept 9 bases outside the gene matches. The CDR3 has 15 amino acids. The chain's CDR3 is CAINQAGISYNEQFF. The CDR3 coding sequence is TGTGCCATCAACCAAGCGGGGATAAGCTACAATGAGCAGTTCTTC.

About this clone: Different DNA sequences within this sample yield the same CDR3. CDR3: CASSTGTSGETQYF. In DNA, the CDR3 is TGTGCCAGCAGTACCGGGACTAGTGGGGAGACCCAGTACTTC. V gene TRBV2 combines with J gene TRBJ2-5; 8 nucleotides agree with TRBD2. The CDR3 contains 14 residues. With V trimmed by 5 bases and J by 5 bases, 7 bases remained unmatched. The germline CDR1 and CDR2 sequences are SNHLY and FYNNEI.

The V and J genes are TRBV30 and TRBJ2-1, with D perhaps TRBD1 or TRBD2 (6 bases each). The CDR3 is 16 residues long. CDR1 and CDR2 (germline): GTSNPN, SVGIG (reference sequence). The V end was cut by 0 bases, the J end by 6 bases, with 18 bases between. The CDR3 DNA follows: TGTGCCTGGAGTGTACGGGGGCTAGCCAGTTTCAATGAGCAGTTCTTC. Translation gives CAWSVRGLASFNEQFF.

V gene TRBV25-1 combines with J gene TRBJ2-7; TRBD1 matches at 7 bases. The junction had 11 bases not matched to a gene; V was cut back by 4 bases and J by 2 bases. CDR3 length: 16 amino acids. Germline V gene data show CDR1 as MGHDK and CDR2 as SYGVNS. The CDR3 here is CASSALRSGTAYEQYF. The CDR3 DNA is TGTGCCAGCAGTGCTCTAAGATCCGGGACAGCCTACGAGCAGTACTTC.

The chain links TRBV6-1 to TRBJ2-3; D unresolved. Germline CDR1 reads MNHNS; CDR2 reads SASEGT. This CDR3 spans 13 amino acids. With 2 bases removed from V and 2 bases from J, the gap between germline ends came to 5 bases. DNA for the CDR3: TGTGCCAGCAGTGAACAGTTCACAGATACGCAGTATTTT. Translated: CASSEQFTDTQYF.

The V call is TRBV12-5, the J call TRBJ2-1, with TRBD1 identical over 9 bases. This CDR3 comprises 15 residues. J was trimmed by 4 bases and V by 6 bases; bases with no gene match: 7. Germline V CDR1 and CDR2: LGHNT, FRNRAP. CDR3 region: CASGSDRGRYNEQFF. The CDR3 DNA follows: TGTGCTAGTGGGTCCGACAGGGGGAGATACAATGAGCAGTTCTTC.

The rearrangement joins TRBV5-5 to TRBJ1-2, with TRBD1 identical over 7 bases. The germline V gene encodes CDR1 SGHKS and CDR2 YYEKEE (reference sequence). With V trimmed by 5 bases and J by 2 bases, 3 bases remained unmatched. There are 13 residues in the CDR3. CDR3 amino acids: CASRLTGNYGYTF. The CDR3 coding sequence is TGTGCCAGCAGGCTGACAGGGAACTATGGCTACACCTTC.

The genes are TRBV27 and TRBJ2-2; D is perhaps TRBD2 (6 bases). Trimming left V 5 bases short and J 6 bases short, with 16 bases between. The germline gives CDR1 MNHEY, CDR2 SMNVEV (reference sequence). CDR3 size: 15 residues. CDR3 DNA: TGTGCCAGCAGTCTGTCCCCCATAGCGGCCGGGGAGCTGTTTTTT. It specifies CASSLSPIAAGELFF.

The rearrangement uses TRBV6-5 and TRBJ1-1, with D uncertain. Trimming stripped 8 bases from V and 5 bases from J, with 15 bases between. Per germline, CDR1 MNHEY and CDR2 SVGAGI. This CDR3 spans 13 amino acids. In DNA, the CDR3 is TGTGCCAGCCGCAACACCCTTGGTACTGAAGCTTTCTTT. As protein: CASRNTLGTEAFF.

Only a few counts were recorded for this clone. The chain employs TRBV2 and TRBJ1-4; no definite D call. In germline, CDR1 is SNHLY, CDR2 FYNNEI. This CDR3 region has 15 residues. V was shortened by 6 bases and J by 3 bases, with 14 bases between the two germline ends. The CDR3 DNA follows: TGTGCCAGCAGGGGCCAATCTTGGGCTAATGAAAAACTGTTTTTT. It translates to CASRGQSWANEKLFF.

The V gene is TRBV21-1, the J gene TRBJ2-7; TRBD2 is taken as the D call from the table, unchecked against the DNA. TRBV21-1 is a pseudogene locus. The CDR3 runs 17 residues. The CDR3 region is CASTQTGISGGFYEQYV. In DNA form, the CDR3 reads TGTGCCAGCACCCAGACCGGGATTAGCGGGGGGTTTTACGAGCAGTACGTC.

V and J are TRBV7-3 and TRBJ2-1; possibly TRBD2 for D (6 bases). The CDR3 covers 14 residues. The germline CDR1 and CDR2 sequences are SGHTA and FQGTGA. Deletions cut 8 bases from V and 2 bases from J, with 13 bases between. The CDR3 DNA is TGTGCCAGCGGCCTTAGCGGACCCTACAATGAGCAGTTCTTC. Its protein product is CASGLSGPYNEQFF.

The J gene is TRBJ2-5, the V gene TRBV10-1; possible D gene TRBD2, 5 bases. The V gene lost 2 bases and the J gene lost 7 bases, with 8 bases spanning the gap. CDR1 and CDR2 (germline): WNHNN, SYGVQD (reference sequence). The CDR3 totals 12 residues. This CDR3 is CASSEVRGTQYF. The CDR3 bases are TGCGCCAGCAGTGAGGTTCGGGGGACCCAGTACTTC.